This TCR beta chain was sequenced in a study of cytomegalovirus exposure and HLA in healthy donors. Study results and limitations: Later work found most CMV-associated TCR beta chains apparently HLA-restricted. Across donors, sequencing depth was assumed by presence/absence analyses to be roughly uniform. It was confirmed in vitro that a few of the CMV-associated chains were specific for CMV antigens.

Remarks on this clone: The antigen remains undetermined.

PCR amplification relied on 60 Vbeta primers (plus 13 Jbeta primers). Sequenced by immunoSEQ multiplex PCR; TCRdb stores in-frame clones only, minus some. The sample contains 150,000 to 200,000 clones, around 80% of which appear only once. The CDR3 sequence is 14 residues long. Germline lookup yields CDR1 GTSNPN and CDR2 SVGIG (reference sequence). Trimming stripped 3 bases from V and 6 bases from J, with 15 bases between. The receptor's source is a man in his late teens or twenties in good health and CMV-seronegative. Sequenced input: PBMCs. V and J are TRBV30 and TRBJ1-5; possible D gene TRBD1, 5 bases. CDR3 loop: CAWSVGGMGQPQHF. As DNA, the CDR3 is TGTGCCTGGAGCGTCGGGGGGATGGGTCAGCCCCAGCATTTT.